This TCR beta chain was captured by sequencing in a study of blood T cell repertoires in COVID-19. With 9 bases clipped from V and 6 bases from J, the junction kept 11 bases outside the gene matches. The CDR3 is 14 residues long. From germline, CDR1 is LNHDA and CDR2 SQIVND (reference sequence). The method was immunoSEQ multiplex PCR; TCRdb's version includes in-frame clones alone and lacks a portion of them. The sample has fewer than 100,000 clones, around 80% seen once. The TCR originated in a woman aged 50 to 60 with acute or convalescent COVID-19. This chain uses TRBV19 with TRBJ2-7, with TRBD2 identical over 10 bases. Sequencing input: peripheral blood. The CDR3, as DNA: TGTGCCAGCAGGCTAGCGGGAGTGTCTGGCGAGCAGTACTTC. This gives the protein CASRLAGVSGEQYF.